The rows below give T cell receptor beta chains drawn from one sample of a study of beta chain features in type 1 diabetes. The assay was immunoSEQ multiplex PCR, and TCRdb's table has in-frame clones only and misses some. Of roughly 47,000 clones listed, roughly 48% are singletons. Sequenced sample: stem cell memory CD4+ T cells from blood. These receptor sequences come from a man aged 30 to 39 with type 1 diabetes. Both conserved end residues are part of each CDR3. A D gene is named only where the DNA matches it firmly. Clone sizes are given selectively: once, few, many, or a class where the clone is expanded.

cdr3_aa: CASSLGHPNQPQHF
cdr3_nt: TGTGCCAGCAGCTTGGGACACCCTAATCAGCCCCAGCATTTT
v_call: TRBV7-2
j_call: TRBJ1-5
d_call: .
clone_size: .

cdr3_aa: CASSLVGTGGYSTEAFF
cdr3_nt: TGTGCCAGCAGCTTAGTCGGGACAGGGGGCTATAGCACTGAAGCTTTCTTT
v_call: TRBV7-2
j_call: TRBJ1-1
d_call: TRBD1
clone_size: few

cdr3_aa: CASKLAGRHNEQFF
cdr3_nt: TGTGCCAGCAAGCTAGCGGGTCGGCACAATGAGCAGTTCTTC
v_call: TRBV2
j_call: TRBJ2-1
d_call: TRBD2
clone_size: few

cdr3_aa: CASSLGLAGVNYNEQFF
cdr3_nt: TGCGCCAGCAGCTTAGGGCTAGCGGGAGTCAACTACAATGAGCAGTTCTTC
v_call: TRBV5-1
j_call: TRBJ2-1
d_call: TRBD2
clone_size: once

cdr3_aa: CASSMILADTQYF
cdr3_nt: TGTGCCAGTAGTATGATACTGGCAGATACGCAGTATTTT
v_call: TRBV19
j_call: TRBJ2-3
d_call: .
clone_size: .

cdr3_aa: CASRRGLAGHEQFF
cdr3_nt: TGTGCCAGCAGGCGGGGACTAGCGGGACATGAGCAGTTCTTC
v_call: TRBV7-2
j_call: TRBJ2-1
d_call: TRBD2
clone_size: few

cdr3_aa: CASSPGTGQNYGYTF
cdr3_nt: TGTGCCAGCAGTCCAGGGACAGGACAGAACTATGGCTACACCTTC
v_call: TRBV28
j_call: TRBJ1-2
d_call: TRBD1
clone_size: .

cdr3_aa: CATTSSYEQYF
cdr3_nt: TGTGCCACGACTTCGTCCTACGAGCAGTACTTC
v_call: TRBV6-1
j_call: TRBJ2-7
d_call: .
clone_size: .

cdr3_aa: CATSRLAGGWADTQYF
cdr3_nt: TGTGCCACCAGCAGGCTAGCGGGAGGATGGGCAGATACGCAGTATTTT
v_call: TRBV15
j_call: TRBJ2-3
d_call: TRBD2
clone_size: .

cdr3_aa: CASSLDRRETQYF
cdr3_nt: TGTGCCAGCAGCTTAGACAGGCGAGAGACCCAGTACTTC
v_call: TRBV5-6
j_call: TRBJ2-5
d_call: .
clone_size: few

cdr3_aa: CAWSPRGGGPLYEQYF
cdr3_nt: TGTGCCTGGAGCCCACGGGGTGGAGGCCCCCTCTACGAGCAGTACTTC
v_call: TRBV30
j_call: TRBJ2-7
d_call: .
clone_size: .

cdr3_aa: CASTPTGVFSGNTIYF
cdr3_nt: TGTGCCAGCACCCCGACAGGCGTCTTCTCTGGAAACACCATATATTTT
v_call: TRBV28
j_call: TRBJ1-3
d_call: .
clone_size: few

cdr3_aa: CASRGGGEGYTF
cdr3_nt: TGTGCCAGCAGGGGAGGGGGTGAAGGCTACACCTTC
v_call: TRBV6-5
j_call: TRBJ1-2
d_call: .
clone_size: few